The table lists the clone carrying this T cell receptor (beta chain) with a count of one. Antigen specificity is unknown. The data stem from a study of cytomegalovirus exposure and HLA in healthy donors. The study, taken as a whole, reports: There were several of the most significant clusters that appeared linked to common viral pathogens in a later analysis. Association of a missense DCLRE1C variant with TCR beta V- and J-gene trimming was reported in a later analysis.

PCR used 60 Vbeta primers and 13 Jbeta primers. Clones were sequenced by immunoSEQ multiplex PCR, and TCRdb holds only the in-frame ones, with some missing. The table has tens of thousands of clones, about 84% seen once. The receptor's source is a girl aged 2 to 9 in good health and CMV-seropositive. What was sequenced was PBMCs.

The CDR3 DNA sequence: TGTGCCAGCAGCACCCGATTGGTGAGCCTCAATGCCTACGAGCAGTACTTC. Translating gives CASSTRLVSLNAYEQYF. V usage is TRBV13 and J usage is TRBJ2-7; D ambiguous. This CDR3 is 17 amino acids long. V was pared by 5 bases and J by 2 bases, with 22 bases between. Germline CDR1 reads PRHDT; CDR2 reads FYEKMQ (reference sequence).